This T cell receptor (beta chain) was sequenced in a study of OX40 agonist ivuxolimab in advanced cancers. Whole-study results and caveats: Both blood CD4+ and CD8+ T cells showed clonal growth by week 6 at 0.1 to 3.0 mg/kg.

As for this clone: What it recognizes is unknown.

Sequenced by immunoSEQ multiplex PCR; TCRdb stores in-frame clones only, minus some. The sample records around 84,000 clones, under 90% being singletons. Germline assignment: CDR1 SGHTA and CDR2 FQGNSA. This CDR3 region has 18 residues. The ends lost 5 bases at V and 0 bases at J; junction bases unmatched: 11. This chain connects TRBV7-2 to TRBJ2-7, with 12 positions matching TRBD2. Sequencing used CD4+ or CD8+ T cells sorted from blood, obtained in a trial of the OX40 agonist ivuxolimab. The sequence came from an adult with an advanced solid tumor such as melanoma, head and neck, liver or kidney cancer. The CDR3 reads CASSTKSPTSGSSYEQYF. CDR3 DNA: TGTGCCAGCAGCACCAAGTCACCGACTAGCGGGAGCTCCTACGAGCAGTACTTC.